This T cell receptor beta chain was sequenced in a study of identical twins. Study-wide points: Fewer insertions were carried by abundant cord blood beta clonotypes, but none was seen in memory repertoires. Among monozygotic twins, out-of-frame TCR alpha sharing exceeded what models predicted.

In the case of this clonotype: The antigen is unknown.

Trimming took 4 bases from V and 3 from J, leaving 13 bases between them. The CDR3 totals 15 residues. Germline V gene sequence: CDR1 LGHNA, CDR2 YSLEER. TCRdb used MiXCR to reprocess the 5' RACE reads, holding one entry per CDR3 protein. Seen here are some 460,000 distinct CDR3 sequences, 11% to 15% observed once, and the top ten hold roughly 0.5%. This sample was shared with a second study, whose subject was yellow fever vaccine responses in identical twins.

This rearrangement joins TRBV4-3 to TRBJ2-1; D possibly matches TRBD1 or TRBD2 (5 bases each). The TCR sequence derives from a woman under 30 in good health. The specimen was CD4+ T cells sorted from blood. The chain's CDR3 is CASSRNGDLYNEQFF. For the CDR3, the DNA is TGCGCCAGCAGCCGCAACGGGGACCTCTACAATGAGCAGTTCTTC.